These T cell receptor beta chains were read from a single sample in a study of T cell responses to AZD1222 COVID-19 vaccine. Using immunoSEQ multiplex PCR, the repertoire was profiled, and TCRdb retains in-frame clones only, with some absent. Counted here are about 56,000 clones, over 70% occurring once; the ten biggest clones make up less than 5%. The sample here was peripheral blood, taken 28 days after the second AZD1222 dose. These receptors were taken from an adult who received the AZD1222 COVID-19 vaccine. CDR3s include the opening cysteine and the closing phenylalanine or tryptophan. The order of the fields is J gene, clone size, V gene, CDR3 length, D gene, CDR3 protein, CDR3 DNA. A D gene is named only where the DNA matches it firmly. Size values are once, few and many counts, or a class for expanded clones, and some rows have none.

>TRBJ2-3|once|TRBV6-5|15|-
CASSYSKLMSDTQYF
TGTGCCAGCAGTTACTCGAAACTAATGTCAGATACGCAGTATTTT
>TRBJ2-2|-|TRBV29-1|16|TRBD1
CSVEDDGDSDTGELFF
TGCAGCGTTGAAGACGACGGGGACAGCGACACCGGGGAGCTGTTTTTT
>TRBJ2-1|-|TRBV11-2|16|TRBD2
CASSATSGGLVNEQFF
TGTGCCAGCAGCGCAACTAGCGGGGGGCTCGTTAATGAGCAGTTCTTC
>TRBJ1-2|-|TRBV5-1|15|TRBD1
CASSLTGTGFDGYTF
TGCGCCAGCAGCTTGACCGGGACAGGGTTCGATGGCTACACCTTC
>TRBJ1-1|few|TRBV5-1|14|TRBD1
CASSSGQGYTEAFF
TGCGCCAGCAGCTCGGGACAGGGGTACACTGAAGCTTTCTTT
>TRBJ1-1|once|TRBV7-9|13|-
CASSPTPSTEAFF
TGTGCCAGCAGCCCGACCCCGAGCACTGAAGCTTTCTTT
>TRBJ1-6|-|TRBV27|14|-
CASSSLTGISPLHF
TGTGCCAGCAGTTCCCTAACAGGGATTTCACCCCTCCACTTT
>TRBJ1-2|-|TRBV5-1|15|TRBD1
CASRQGQGGSHGYTF
TGCGCCAGCAGGCAAGGACAGGGGGGAAGCCATGGCTACACCTTC
>TRBJ2-5|-|TRBV5-5|16|TRBD2
CASSLVAGALQETQYF
TGTGCCAGCAGCTTGGTAGCGGGGGCCTTACAAGAGACCCAGTACTTC
>TRBJ2-2|-|TRBV6-1|16|-
CASSAVLGLGDGELFF
TGTGCCAGCAGTGCAGTATTAGGATTGGGTGACGGGGAGCTGTTTTTT
>TRBJ1-4|-|TRBV28|14|-
CASSQATTNEKLFF
TGTGCCAGCAGCCAGGCAACGACTAATGAAAAACTGTTTTTT
>TRBJ1-1|-|TRBV9|16|TRBD1
CASSAGTGNSVPEAFF
TGTGCCAGCAGCGCTGGGACAGGGAATTCGGTACCTGAAGCTTTCTTT
>TRBJ1-2|-|TRBV28|14|-
CASSLTRRYYGYTF
TGTGCCAGCAGTTTAACCCGCAGGTACTATGGCTACACCTTC
>TRBJ1-2|-|TRBV7-9|15|TRBD1
CASSPSGQGYGGYTF
TGTGCCAGCAGCCCCTCGGGACAGGGGTACGGCGGCTACACCTTC
>TRBJ1-3|-|TRBV2|12|-
CASSESGNTIYF
TGTGCCAGCAGTGAATCTGGAAACACCATATATTTT
>TRBJ1-2|-|TRBV28|14|-
CASSTEGISYGYTF
TGTGCCAGCAGTACCGAGGGCATCTCCTATGGCTACACCTTC
>TRBJ2-7|-|TRBV11-2|15|-
CASSLTNTMDYEQYF
TGTGCCAGCAGCTTAACAAACACTATGGACTACGAGCAGTACTTC
>TRBJ1-4|-|TRBV7-9|14|-
CASSFGRRNEKLFF
TGTGCCAGCAGCTTCGGTCGACGTAATGAAAAACTGTTTTTT
>TRBJ2-4|-|TRBV2|16|-
CASSEVGISVENIQYF
TGTGCCAGCAGTGAGGTGGGGATAAGCGTCGAAAACATTCAGTACTTC
>TRBJ1-2|-|TRBV6-5|15|-
CASSLPGGADYGYTF
TGTGCCAGCAGCCTGCCGGGAGGGGCGGACTATGGCTACACCTTC
>TRBJ2-2|-|TRBV5-4|12|-
CASSGGTGELFF
TGTGCCAGCAGCGGAGGTACCGGGGAGCTGTTTTTT
>TRBJ2-5|-|TRBV12-3/TRBV12-4|13|-
CASSLDGQETQYF
TGTGCCAGCAGTTTAGACGGCCAAGAGACCCAGTACTTC
>TRBJ1-2|few|TRBV10-3|14|-
CASNQDRRTYGYTF
TGTGCCAGCAACCAGGACCGTCGCACGTATGGCTACACCTTC
>TRBJ1-5|-|TRBV2|13|-
CASSRTPNQPQHF
TGTGCCAGCAGTAGGACACCCAATCAGCCCCAGCATTTT
>TRBJ2-7|-|TRBV27|15|-
CASSFWGAGSYEQYF
TGTGCCAGCAGTTTTTGGGGAGCCGGCTCCTACGAGCAGTACTTC
>TRBJ2-1|-|TRBV5-1|16|-
CASSPTQAAPYNEQFF
TGCGCCAGCAGCCCGACTCAAGCGGCCCCATACAATGAGCAGTTCTTC
>TRBJ2-2|once|TRBV4-2|16|-
CASSPRAVGGGRELFF
TGTGCCAGCAGCCCACGGGCGGTGGGGGGTGGCCGGGAGCTGTTTTTT
>TRBJ1-4|-|TRBV5-1|15|-
CASSPGQPLNEKLFF
TGCGCCAGCAGCCCTGGACAGCCACTAAATGAAAAACTGTTTTTT
>TRBJ2-1|-|TRBV6-2/TRBV6-3|17|-
CASSSLRTLMNYNEQFF
TGTGCCAGCAGTTCTCTGCGGACCTTGATGAATTACAATGAGCAGTTCTTC
>TRBJ2-1|-|TRBV5-1|17|TRBD2
CASSPGLARSSYNEQFF
TGCGCCAGCAGCCCGGGACTAGCGAGGAGCTCCTACAATGAGCAGTTCTTC
>TRBJ2-5|medium-sized|TRBV6-1|15|TRBD2
CASSEKSGGAETQYF
TGTGCCAGCAGTGAAAAGAGCGGGGGGGCGGAGACCCAGTACTTC
>TRBJ1-3|-|TRBV6-1|13|TRBD1
CASTREQGNTIYF
TGTGCCAGCACCCGAGAACAGGGGAACACCATATATTTT
>TRBJ1-5|-|TRBV12-3/TRBV12-4|13|-
CASSSTGPLSQHF
TGTGCCAGCAGTTCAACGGGACCTCTGTCCCAGCATTTT
>TRBJ1-3|-|TRBV4-1|16|-
CASSQGTASSGNTIYF
TGCGCCAGCAGCCAAGGTACAGCGAGCTCTGGAAACACCATATATTTT
>TRBJ1-1|-|TRBV5-1|13|-
CASNEDRNTEAFF
TGCGCCAGCAACGAGGACAGGAACACTGAAGCTTTCTTT
>TRBJ2-2|-|TRBV7-3|14|TRBD1
CASSKGTGTGELFF
TGTGCCAGCAGCAAGGGGACAGGAACCGGGGAGCTGTTTTTT
>TRBJ1-2|-|TRBV11-2|15|TRBD1
CASSLVGGSIYGYTF
TGTGCCAGCAGCTTAGTAGGGGGCTCGATCTATGGCTACACCTTC
>TRBJ1-3|-|TRBV28|16|-
CASLPGTSISGNTIYF
TGTGCCAGCCTTCCCGGGACATCGATTTCTGGAAACACCATATATTTT
>TRBJ2-1|-|TRBV5-4|14|-
CASSLEGANNEQFF
TGTGCCAGCAGCTTGGAAGGAGCAAACAATGAGCAGTTCTTC
>TRBJ2-7|once|TRBV7-2|14|-
CASSLVGPGYEQYF
TGTGCCAGCAGCTTGGTAGGACCGGGCTACGAGCAGTACTTC
>TRBJ2-3|-|TRBV6-5|11|-
CASSTKDTQYF
TGTGCCAGCAGTACCAAAGATACGCAGTATTTT
>TRBJ1-1|-|TRBV7-2|13|-
CASSWTRDTEAFF
TGTGCCAGCAGCTGGACGCGGGACACTGAAGCTTTCTTT
>TRBJ2-1|-|TRBV11-2|14|-
CASSSTGPYNEQFF
TGTGCCAGCAGCTCAACAGGGCCCTACAATGAGCAGTTCTTC
>TRBJ2-5|-|TRBV6-5|15|-
CASTHTRDTQETQYF
TGTGCCAGCACCCACACCCGGGACACACAAGAGACCCAGTACTTC
>TRBJ2-7|once|TRBV7-2|12|TRBD1
CASSATGNEQYF
TGTGCCAGCAGCGCGACAGGGAACGAGCAGTACTTC
>TRBJ1-5|-|TRBV24-1|15|-
CATSDGKGLNQPQHF
TGTGCCACCAGTGATGGTAAAGGGTTGAATCAGCCCCAGCATTTT
>TRBJ2-1|-|TRBV29-1|16|TRBD2
CSVVNPLAGPGNEQFF
TGCAGCGTTGTCAACCCACTAGCGGGGCCTGGGAATGAGCAGTTCTTC
>TRBJ2-7|-|TRBV3-1/TRBV3-2|14|-
CASSQEGSRREQYF
TGTGCCAGCAGCCAAGAAGGTAGCCGTAGAGAGCAGTACTTC
>TRBJ1-5|-|TRBV9|13|-
CASSVDEGQPQHF
TGTGCCAGCAGCGTAGATGAAGGTCAGCCCCAGCATTTT
>TRBJ1-6|-|TRBV27|12|-
CASMDNNTPLHF
TGTGCCAGCATGGATAATAACACACCCCTCCACTTT
>TRBJ1-2|-|TRBV5-4|15|TRBD1
CASSSRTGTWYGYTF
TGTGCCAGCAGCTCCCGGACAGGGACGTGGTATGGCTACACCTTC
>TRBJ1-1|-|TRBV6-5|15|TRBD1
CASSPGQDLNTEAFF
TGTGCCAGCAGTCCGGGACAGGATTTAAACACTGAAGCTTTCTTT
>TRBJ1-2|-|TRBV7-6|16|-
CASSLGSGTTNYGYTF
TGTGCCAGCAGCTTAGGGTCCGGGACTACTAACTATGGCTACACCTTC
>TRBJ2-1|-|TRBV7-9|14|-
CASSLGGRVDEQFF
TGTGCCAGCAGCTTAGGAGGCAGGGTGGATGAGCAGTTCTTC
>TRBJ1-5|-|TRBV6-5|13|-
CASRSGFDQPQHF
TGTGCCAGCAGATCAGGATTCGATCAGCCCCAGCATTTT
>TRBJ1-1|few|TRBV7-9|14|-
CASSLDTANTEAFF
TGTGCCAGCAGCCTCGATACAGCGAACACTGAAGCTTTCTTT
>TRBJ2-5|-|TRBV5-1|11|-
CASKGRETQYF
TGCGCCAGCAAGGGGAGGGAGACCCAGTACTTC